This record looks at one TCR beta chain sequence and its context. The V end was cut by 0 bases, the J end by 7 bases, with 18 bases between. Germline-derived CDR1 and CDR2 are SGHRS and YFSETQ. CDR3 length: 16 amino acids. This sample is drawn from a study of identical twins. Template switching created a universal primer site, and the cDNA included unique molecular identifiers. TCRdb analysed the 5' RACE reads with MiXCR anew, one entry per CDR3 protein. The table includes 1,800,000 or so distinct CDR3 sequences, under 35% detected once. The chain is built from TRBV5-1 and TRBJ2-3; D is perhaps TRBD1 or TRBD2 (5 bases each). The sequence derives from a newborn girl in good health. The sequenced sample was cord blood. Here the CDR3 reads CASSLVEGLAFNTQYF. CDR3 nucleotides: TGCGCCAGCAGCTTGGTTGAGGGGCTAGCTTTCAATACGCAGTATTTT.